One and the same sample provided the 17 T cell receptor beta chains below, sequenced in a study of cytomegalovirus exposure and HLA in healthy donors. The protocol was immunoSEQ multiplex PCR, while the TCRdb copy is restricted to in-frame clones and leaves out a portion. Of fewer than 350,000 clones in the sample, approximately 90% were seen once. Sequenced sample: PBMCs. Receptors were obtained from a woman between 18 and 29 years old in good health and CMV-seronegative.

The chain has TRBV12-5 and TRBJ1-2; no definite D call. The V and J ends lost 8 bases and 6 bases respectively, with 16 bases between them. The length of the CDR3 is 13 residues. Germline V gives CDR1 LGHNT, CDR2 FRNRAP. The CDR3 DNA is TGTGCTAGTAGTGGAGGGAAGGGTGATGGCTACACCTTC. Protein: CASSGGKGDGYTF.

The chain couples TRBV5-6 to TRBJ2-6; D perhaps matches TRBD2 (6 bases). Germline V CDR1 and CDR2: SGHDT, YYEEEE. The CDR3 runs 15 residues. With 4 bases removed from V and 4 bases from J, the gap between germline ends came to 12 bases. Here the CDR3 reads CASSIGTLGANVLTF. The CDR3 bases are TGTGCCAGCAGCATCGGGACTCTCGGGGCCAACGTCCTGACTTTC.

The CDR3 spells CASSPQRREGYTF. Written as DNA, the CDR3 is TGTGCCAGCAGCCCCCAGAGGAGGGAGGGCTACACCTTC. J is TRBJ1-2 and V is TRBV7-9; D remains unclear. This CDR3 region has 13 residues. Trimming shortened V by 5 bases and J by 8 bases, and 15 bases separated the two germline ends. Per germline, CDR1 SEHNR and CDR2 FQNEAQ (reference sequence).

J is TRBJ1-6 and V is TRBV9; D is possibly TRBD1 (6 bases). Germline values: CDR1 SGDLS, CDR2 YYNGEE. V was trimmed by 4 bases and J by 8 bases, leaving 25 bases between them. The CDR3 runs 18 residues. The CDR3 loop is CASSPGNRMGHQDSPLHF. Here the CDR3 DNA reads TGTGCCAGCAGCCCAGGTAATCGGATGGGACACCAGGATTCACCCCTCCACTTT.

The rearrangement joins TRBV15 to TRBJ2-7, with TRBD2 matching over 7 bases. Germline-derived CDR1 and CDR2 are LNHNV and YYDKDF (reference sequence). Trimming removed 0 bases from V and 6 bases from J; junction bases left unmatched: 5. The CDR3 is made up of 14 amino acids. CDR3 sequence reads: CATSRERGFGEQYF. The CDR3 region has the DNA TGTGCCACCAGCAGAGAGCGGGGGTTCGGCGAGCAGTACTTC.

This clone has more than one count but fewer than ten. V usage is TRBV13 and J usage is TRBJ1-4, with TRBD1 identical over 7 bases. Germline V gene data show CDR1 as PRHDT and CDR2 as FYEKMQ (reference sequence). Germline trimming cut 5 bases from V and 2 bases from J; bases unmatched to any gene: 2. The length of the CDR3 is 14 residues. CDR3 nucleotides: TGTGCCAGCAGCCACAGGGGTACTAATGAAAAACTGTTTTTT. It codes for CASSHRGTNEKLFF.

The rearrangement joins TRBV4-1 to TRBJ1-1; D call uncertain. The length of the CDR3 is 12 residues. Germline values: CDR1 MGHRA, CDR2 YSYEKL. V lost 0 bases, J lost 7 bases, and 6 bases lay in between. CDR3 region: CASSQDPREAFF. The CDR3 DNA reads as TGCGCCAGCAGCCAAGATCCCCGTGAAGCTTTCTTT.

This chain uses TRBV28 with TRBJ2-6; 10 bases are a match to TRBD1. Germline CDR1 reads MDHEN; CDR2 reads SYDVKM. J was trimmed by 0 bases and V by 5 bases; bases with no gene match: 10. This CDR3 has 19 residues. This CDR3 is CASSTRQGAFFSGANVLTF. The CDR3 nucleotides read TGTGCCAGCAGTACCCGACAGGGGGCCTTTTTCTCTGGGGCCAACGTCCTGACTTTC.

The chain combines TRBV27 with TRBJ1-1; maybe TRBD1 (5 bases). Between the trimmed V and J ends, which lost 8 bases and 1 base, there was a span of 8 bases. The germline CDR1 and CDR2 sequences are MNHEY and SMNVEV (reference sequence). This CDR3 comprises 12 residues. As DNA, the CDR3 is TGTGCCAGCGGGGGGGAGAACACTGAAGCTTTCTTT. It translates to CASGGENTEAFF.

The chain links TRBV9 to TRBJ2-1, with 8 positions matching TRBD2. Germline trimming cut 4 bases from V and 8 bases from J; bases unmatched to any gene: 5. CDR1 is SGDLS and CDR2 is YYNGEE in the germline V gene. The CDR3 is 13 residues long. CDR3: CASSQGLDDEQFF. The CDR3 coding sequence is TGTGCCAGCAGCCAGGGACTAGACGATGAGCAGTTCTTC.

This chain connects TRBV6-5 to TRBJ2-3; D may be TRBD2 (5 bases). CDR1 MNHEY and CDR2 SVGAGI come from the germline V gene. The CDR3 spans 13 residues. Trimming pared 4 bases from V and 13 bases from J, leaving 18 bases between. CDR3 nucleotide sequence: TGTGCCAGCAGTTCCCCGCGGGTGAGGGCAGAGTATTTT. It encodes CASSSPRVRAEYF.

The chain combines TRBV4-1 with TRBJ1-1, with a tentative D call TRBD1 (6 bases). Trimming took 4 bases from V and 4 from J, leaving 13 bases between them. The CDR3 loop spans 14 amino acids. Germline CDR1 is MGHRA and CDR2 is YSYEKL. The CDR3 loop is CASSPRTVSTEAFF. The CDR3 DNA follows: TGCGCCAGCAGCCCCCGGACAGTCAGCACTGAAGCTTTCTTT.

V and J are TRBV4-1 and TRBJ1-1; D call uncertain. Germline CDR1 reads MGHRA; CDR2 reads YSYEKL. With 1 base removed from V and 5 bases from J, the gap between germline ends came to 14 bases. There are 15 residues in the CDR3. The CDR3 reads CASSQGRAPGTEAFF. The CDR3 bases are TGCGCCAGCAGCCAAGGCCGGGCCCCGGGAACTGAAGCTTTCTTT.

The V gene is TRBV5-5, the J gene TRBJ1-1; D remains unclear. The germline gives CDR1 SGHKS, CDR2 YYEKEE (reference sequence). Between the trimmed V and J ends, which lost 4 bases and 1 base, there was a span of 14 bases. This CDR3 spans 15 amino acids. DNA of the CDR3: TGTGCCAGCAGCCAGAGGTCCCAAGGGAACACTGAAGCTTTCTTT. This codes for CASSQRSQGNTEAFF.

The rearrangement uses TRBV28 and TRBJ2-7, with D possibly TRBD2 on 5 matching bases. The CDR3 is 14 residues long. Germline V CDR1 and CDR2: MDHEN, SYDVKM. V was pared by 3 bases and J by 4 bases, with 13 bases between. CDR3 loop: CASSFIFEGYEQYF. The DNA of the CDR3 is TGTGCCAGCAGTTTCATTTTCGAGGGATACGAGCAGTACTTC.

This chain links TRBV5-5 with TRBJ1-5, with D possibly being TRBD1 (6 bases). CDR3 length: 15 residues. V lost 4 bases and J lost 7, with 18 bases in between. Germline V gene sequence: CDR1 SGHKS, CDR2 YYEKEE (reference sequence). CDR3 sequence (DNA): TGTGCCAGCAGCCACTTGGGGGGGCTCGGGCAGCCCCAGCATTTT. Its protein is CASSHLGGLGQPQHF.

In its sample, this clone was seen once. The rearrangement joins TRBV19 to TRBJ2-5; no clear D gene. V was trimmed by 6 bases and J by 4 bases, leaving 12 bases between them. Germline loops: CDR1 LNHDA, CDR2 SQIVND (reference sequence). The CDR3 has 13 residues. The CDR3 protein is CASRRAGGETQYF. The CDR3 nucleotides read TGTGCCAGTAGACGCGCCGGCGGAGAGACCCAGTACTTC. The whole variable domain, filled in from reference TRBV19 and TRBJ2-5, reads DGGITQSPKYLFRKEGQNVTLSCEQNLNHDAMYWYRQDPGQGLRLIYYSQIVNDFQKGDIAEGYSVSREKKESFPLTVTSAQKNPTAFYLCASRRAGGETQYFGPGTRLLVL.